The 13 T cell receptor beta chains in this list originate from one sample, sequenced in a study of technical replicates of blood from a handful of donors. Clones were read by immunoSEQ multiplex PCR, and TCRdb kept only the in-frame ones, dropping some. The data contain around 50,000 clones, approximately 90% of them singletons. Sequenced input: PBMCs. Receptors were obtained from a human donor in good health. Some clones in this sample may be carry-over from other donors' samples.

For the CDR3, the DNA is TGTGCCAGCATTGAACGGGGGGAGAGCACAGATACGCAGTATTTT. Translating it yields CASIERGESTDTQYF. This chain links TRBV5-4 with TRBJ2-3; 7 positions match TRBD2. V dropped 6 bases and J dropped 0; count of bases not matched to a gene: 7. CDR3 size: 15 residues. CDR1 is SGHNT, CDR2 YYREEE, per germline (reference sequence).

The chain carries TRBV25-1 and TRBJ1-4; the D is unclear. Trimming removed 2 bases from V and 3 bases from J, with 7 bases in between. CDR1 and CDR2 from the germline V gene are MGHDK and SYGVNS. The CDR3 totals 14 residues. The CDR3 nucleotides are TGTGCCAGCAGTGAACCGGGATCTAATGAAAAACTGTTTTTT. This codes for CASSEPGSNEKLFF.

A few counts support this clone. The chain couples TRBV30 to TRBJ2-3; the match to TRBD2 covers 10 bases. CDR1 is GTSNPN and CDR2 is SVGIG in the germline V gene (reference sequence). Trimming at V came to 2 bases and at J to 4 bases, leaving 0 bases not matched to a gene. The CDR3 is made up of 13 amino acids. The CDR3 here is CAWSLAGADTQYF. DNA for the CDR3: TGTGCCTGGAGTCTAGCGGGAGCAGATACGCAGTATTTT. The variable domain in full, with the rest retrieved from reference TRBV30 and TRBJ2-3, is SQTIHQWPATLVQPVGSPLSLECTVEGTSNPNLYWYRQAAGRGLQLLFYSVGIGQISSEVPQNLSASRPQDRQFILSSKKLLLSDSGFYLCAWSLAGADTQYFGPGTRLTVL.

The chain links TRBV2 to TRBJ1-2; no definite D call. The CDR3 runs to 13 residues. The V and J ends lost 4 bases and 3 bases respectively, with 9 bases between them. Germline V gives CDR1 SNHLY, CDR2 FYNNEI. The CDR3 spells CASSVSTDYGYTF. As DNA, the CDR3 is TGTGCCAGCAGTGTTAGCACGGACTATGGCTACACCTTC.

The V and J genes are TRBV5-1 and TRBJ2-1; perhaps TRBD2 as D (5 bases). Germline V CDR1 and CDR2: SGHRS, YFSETQ. V lost 3 bases to trimming and J lost 0 bases, with 10 bases between them. There are 15 residues in the CDR3. The CDR3 loop is CASSWTVSSYNEQFF. The CDR3 DNA reads as TGCGCCAGCAGCTGGACTGTAAGCTCCTACAATGAGCAGTTCTTC.

The table lists this clone with a few counts. V usage is TRBV9 and J usage is TRBJ1-4, with unresolved D. CDR3 length equals 14 residues. CDR1 is SGDLS, CDR2 YYNGEE, per germline. V lost 1 base and J lost 5, with 9 bases in between. The CDR3 bases are TGTGCCAGCAGCGTATCGCCGGAGAATGAAAAACTGTTTTTT. It codes for CASSVSPENEKLFF.

The chain combines TRBV29-1 with TRBJ2-7, with 7 nucleotides matching TRBD1. V lost 7 bases, J lost 5 bases, and 5 bases stayed unmatched. The CDR3 covers 11 residues. In germline, CDR1 is SQVTM, CDR2 ANQGSEA. The CDR3 DNA reads as TGCAGCGCCCGACAGGGCAACGAGCAGTACTTC. It translates to CSARQGNEQYF.

The rearrangement links TRBV7-2 to TRBJ2-3; 7 bases map to TRBD1. CDR3 size: 16 residues. Germline values: CDR1 SGHTA, CDR2 FQGNSA. V was clipped by 5 bases and J by 2 bases; unmatched bases: 10. Here the CDR3 reads CASSLGVGGPTDTQYF. DNA of the CDR3: TGTGCCAGCAGCCTGGGGGTAGGGGGCCCCACAGATACGCAGTATTTT.

The chain is built from TRBV15 and TRBJ1-6, with D uncertain. V lost 3 bases and J 0 bases, leaving 9 bases between the germline ends. The CDR3 consists of 16 residues. CDR1 LNHNV and CDR2 YYDKDF come from the germline V gene (reference sequence). In DNA form, the CDR3 reads TGTGCCACCAGCAGGTGGGCAGGCTCCTATAATTCACCCCTCCACTTT. Translation gives CATSRWAGSYNSPLHF.

CDR3 sequence reads: CASSLTEGGNQPQHF. The CDR3 DNA is TGCGCCAGCAGCTTAACTGAGGGGGGCAATCAGCCCCAGCATTTT. The V gene is TRBV5-1, the J gene TRBJ1-5; a possible D gene is TRBD1 (6 bases). The CDR3 covers 15 residues. Germline CDR1 and CDR2: SGHRS and YFSETQ. With 2 bases removed from V and 2 bases from J, the gap between germline ends came to 11 bases.

The chain joins TRBV6-5 to TRBJ1-2; 9 bases are shared with TRBD1. This CDR3 spans 15 amino acids. Trimming took 2 bases from V and 4 from J; bases not matched to a gene: 5. Germline V gene sequence: CDR1 MNHEY, CDR2 SVGAGI. The CDR3 region is CASSYGTGLGYGYTF. The CDR3 DNA reads TGTGCCAGCAGTTACGGGACAGGGCTGGGCTATGGCTACACCTTC.

The chain uses TRBV10-3 and TRBJ2-7, with D possibly TRBD2 on 7 matching bases. The germline V and J ends were trimmed by 3 bases and 4 bases, with 13 bases remaining between them. Looked up from germline, CDR1 is ENHRY and CDR2 is SYGVKD. This CDR3 has 14 amino acids. The CDR3 DNA sequence: TGTGCCATCAGTGATGGGGGGGGCCTATACGAGCAGTACTTC. Translation gives CAISDGGGLYEQYF.

CDR3 bases: TGTGCCAGCAGCCCCCTAGGTCAGCCCCAGCATTTT. Protein product: CASSPLGQPQHF. This chain links TRBV27 with TRBJ1-5, with D hard to call. The length of the CDR3 is 12 residues. CDR1 is MNHEY and CDR2 is SMNVEV in the germline V gene (reference sequence). V lost 6 bases, J lost 6 bases, and 9 bases lay in between.